This entry lists 27 T cell receptor beta chains sequenced from one sample in a study of liver allograft versus peripheral blood T cells. Study-level background: The authors compared T cell receptor repertoires in transplanted livers with recipients' peripheral blood repertoires.

TCRdb re-analysed the reads in MiXCR, keeping a single row per CDR3 protein. The table includes some 2,500 distinct CDR3 sequences, 16% detected once. These receptors all stem from a human patient who had a liver transplant. Some T cells may possibly be graft donor cells.

The chain employs TRBV11-1 and TRBJ2-1, with D tentatively TRBD2 (5 bases). Germline lookup yields CDR1 SGHAT and CDR2 FQDESV (reference sequence). CDR3 length: 15 residues. Trimming took 5 bases from V and 0 from J, leaving 11 bases between them. CDR3 amino acids: CASSVSEASYNEQFF. The CDR3 region has the DNA TGTGCCAGCAGCGTTTCGGAGGCCTCCTACAATGAGCAGTTCTTC.

By share, this clonotype ranks as medium-sized. The gene calls are TRBV6-1 and TRBJ2-7; 9 nucleotides match TRBD1. J gave up 2 bases and V 3 bases, and 5 bases lay outside the gene matches. Germline V lookup: CDR1 MNHNS, CDR2 SASEGT. The CDR3 runs to 15 residues. The CDR3 region is CASSDLGTGTYEQYF. In DNA form, the CDR3 reads TGTGCCAGCAGTGACCTCGGGACAGGGACCTACGAGCAGTACTTC.

Within the sample, this clonotype is medium-sized. V gene TRBV6-6 combines with J gene TRBJ2-3; tentative D call: TRBD2 (5 bases). Trimming cost V 3 bases and J 5 bases, with 9 bases left between them. Germline values: CDR1 MNHNY, CDR2 SVGAGI (reference sequence). The CDR3 is 13 residues long. As DNA, the CDR3 is TGTGCCAGCAGTTATGACGGAGGAGATACGCAGTATTTT. Translated, it gives CASSYDGGDTQYF.

This clonotype is deemed medium-sized (0.01 to 0.1%). CDR3 sequence: CASSISDYSYEQYF. CDR3 coding DNA: TGTGCCAGTAGTATTTCTGACTACTCCTACGAGCAGTACTTC. The chain employs TRBV19 and TRBJ2-7, with TRBD2 as a possible D gene (5 bases). The CDR3 is 14 residues long. Germline V CDR1 and CDR2: LNHDA, SQIVND (reference sequence). Between the trimmed V and J ends, which lost 3 bases and 0 bases, there was a span of 9 bases.

By sample share, this clonotype is medium-sized (0.01 to 0.1%). V is TRBV5-6 and J is TRBJ2-7, with no clear D. This CDR3 is built from 16 residues. Trimming removed 0 bases at V and 0 bases at J, with 13 bases between. Germline V CDR1 and CDR2: SGHDT, YYEEEE. CDR3 DNA: TGTGCCAGCAGCTTGGCCTGGACGTCGAGCTCCTACGAGCAGTACTTC. Translated, it gives CASSLAWTSSSYEQYF.

In its sample, this clonotype is medium-sized (0.01 to 0.1%). The CDR3 sequence is CATSRGGASTDTQYF. The DNA of the CDR3 is TGTGCCACCAGCAGAGGGGGGGCCAGCACAGATACGCAGTATTTT. The V and J genes are TRBV15 and TRBJ2-3; D tentatively fits TRBD1 or TRBD2 (6 bases each). The CDR3 contains 15 residues. V lost 1 base to trimming and J lost 0 bases, with 8 bases between them. The germline V gene encodes CDR1 LNHNV and CDR2 YYDKDF (reference sequence).

The chain couples TRBV7-9 to TRBJ1-3; 9 bases map to TRBD1. Trimming removed 6 bases from V and 4 bases from J; junction bases left unmatched: 1. CDR3 length equals 13 residues. The germline V gene encodes CDR1 SEHNR and CDR2 FQNEAQ (reference sequence). The CDR3 region has the DNA TGTGCCAGCAGGGGACAGGGAGGAAACACCATATATTTT. Amino acid sequence: CASRGQGGNTIYF.

This clonotype is deemed medium-sized. This chain connects TRBV27 to TRBJ1-5, with TRBD1 matching over 9 bases. This CDR3 spans 14 amino acids. Germline values: CDR1 MNHEY, CDR2 SMNVEV (reference sequence). Trimming cost V 8 bases and J 4 bases; bases outside gene matches: 6. CDR3 in DNA: TGTGCCAGCGGCGGGACAGGGTATAATCAGCCCCAGCATTTT. Encoded protein: CASGGTGYNQPQHF.

This clonotype is large (0.1 to 1%) within its sample. The chain combines TRBV24-1 with TRBJ2-2; D ambiguous. Germline values: CDR1 KGHDR, CDR2 SFDVKD. The CDR3 has 18 amino acids. Trimming shortened V by 1 base and J by 0 bases, and 14 bases separated the two germline ends. The CDR3: CATSDLRRHPSNTGELFF. DNA of the CDR3: TGTGCCACCAGTGATTTAAGAAGGCACCCGTCGAACACCGGGGAGCTGTTTTTT.

This clonotype was seen more than once but under ten times. The chain joins TRBV3-1 to TRBJ2-1, with TRBD2 as a possible D gene (6 bases). Germline V CDR1 and CDR2: LGHDT, YNNKEL (reference sequence). The CDR3 has 15 residues. V shed 1 base and J shed 6 bases, with 13 bases lying between them. The CDR3 bases are TGTGCCAGCAGCCAAGGCGGGGTGATCGGCAATGAGCAGTTCTTC. Translated: CASSQGGVIGNEQFF.

This clonotype is deemed medium-sized. The rearrangement links TRBV19 to TRBJ2-7; 7 bases fit TRBD1. This CDR3 region has 17 residues. Germline V lookup: CDR1 LNHDA, CDR2 SQIVND (reference sequence). The junction had 15 bases not matched to a gene; V was cut back by 5 bases and J by 2 bases. As DNA, the CDR3 is TGTGCCAGTAGTTCGGGCTTGACAGGGCGGACCCCCTACGAGCAGTACTTC. Protein sequence: CASSSGLTGRTPYEQYF.

This clonotype qualifies as medium-sized. The V gene is TRBV12-3 or TRBV12-4, the J gene TRBJ2-1, with 8 bases aligning to TRBD2. The CDR3 is 15 amino acids. The V segment lost 7 bases and the J segment 2 bases; nucleotides outside the gene matches: 7. The CDR3 DNA reads TGTGCCAGCAACTACGGCGGGGGGACCTACAATGAGCAGTTCTTC. Residues: CASNYGGGTYNEQFF.

This chain uses TRBV27 with TRBJ2-7, with 10 bases fitting TRBD1. The CDR3 runs to 16 residues. The germline V gene encodes CDR1 MNHEY and CDR2 SMNVEV (reference sequence). V was clipped by 7 bases and J by 2 bases; unmatched bases: 11. The CDR3 sequence: CASTDPGQGSPYEQYF. CDR3 coding DNA: TGTGCCAGCACCGATCCGGGACAGGGGTCCCCCTACGAGCAGTACTTC.

This clonotype is medium-sized (0.01 to 0.1%) within its sample. The rearrangement uses TRBV16 and TRBJ2-4, with 7 positions matching TRBD1. This CDR3 has 17 amino acids. Per germline, CDR1 KGHSY and CDR2 FQNENV. V lost 2 bases to trimming and J lost 1 base; unmatched junction nucleotides: 8. CDR3 nucleotides: TGTGCCAGCAGCCAAAACCGACAGGGAAGGGCCAAAAACATTCAGTACTTC. It is translated as CASSQNRQGRAKNIQYF. The full variable domain, in which reference TRBV16 and TRBJ2-4 provide the parts outside the CDR3, is GEEVAQTPKHLVRGEGQKAKLYCAPIKGHSYVFWYQQVLKNEFKFLISFQNENVFDETGMPKERFSAKCLPNSPCSLEIQATKLEDSAVYFCASSQNRQGRAKNIQYFGAGTRLSVL.

This clonotype is categorized as medium-sized. The CDR3 reads CASSLVVNEQFF. The CDR3 bases are TGTGCCAGCAGTTTAGTTGTTAATGAGCAGTTCTTC. V is TRBV28 and J is TRBJ2-1; no definite D call. The CDR3 is 12 residues long. In germline, CDR1 is MDHEN, CDR2 SYDVKM. Trimming removed 2 bases from V and 7 bases from J, with 6 bases in between.

V usage is TRBV2 and J usage is TRBJ2-7; the match to TRBD1 covers 9 bases. The germline V gene has CDR1 SNHLY and CDR2 FYNNEI. CDR3 length: 13 amino acids. Trimming at V came to 10 bases and at J to 5 bases, leaving 9 bases not matched to a gene. In nucleotides, the CDR3 is TGTGCCACCTTCCGGGACAGGGCCAACGAGCAGTACTTC. Amino acids: CATFRDRANEQYF.

This clonotype was seen more than once but under ten times. The CDR3 sequence: CASSVGTSGAYEQYF. In DNA form, the CDR3 reads TGTGCCAGCAGTGTGGGGACTAGCGGGGCTTACGAGCAGTACTTC. The J gene is TRBJ2-7, the V gene TRBV12-3 or TRBV12-4; 13 bases align to TRBD2. V was clipped by 5 bases and J by 4 bases; unmatched bases: 5. The CDR3 length is 15 residues.

The chain carries TRBV6-5 and TRBJ2-7, with 8 nucleotides matching TRBD1. The V gene end was trimmed by 6 bases and the J gene end by 5 bases; junction bases not matched to a gene: 6. This CDR3 region has 13 residues. CDR1 is MNHEY and CDR2 is SVGAGI in the germline V gene. CDR3 in DNA: TGTGCCAGCAGCCTACAGGGGGGAAACGAGCAGTACTTC. It encodes CASSLQGGNEQYF.

This clonotype was recorded a few times. This chain uses TRBV12-3 or TRBV12-4 with TRBJ1-1; no clear D. Trimming took 8 bases from V and 0 from J, leaving 4 bases between them. This CDR3 has 11 amino acids. The CDR3 is CASSMNTEAFF. DNA for the CDR3: TGTGCCAGCTCCATGAACACTGAAGCTTTCTTT.

By frequency in the sample, this clonotype is large. The chain has TRBV6-5 and TRBJ2-3; 13 bases are a match to TRBD2. The germline CDR1 and CDR2 sequences are MNHEY and SVGAGI. This CDR3 is 16 amino acids long. The J segment lost 2 bases and the V segment lost 4 bases, leaving 3 bases of the junction unmatched. The CDR3: CASSSGTSGTTDTQYF. The CDR3 DNA reads TGTGCCAGCAGTTCCGGGACTAGCGGGACCACAGATACGCAGTATTTT.

This clonotype is classed as medium-sized. The chain links TRBV19 to TRBJ1-2, with TRBD1 matching 10 bases. There are 17 residues in the CDR3. The ends lost 3 bases at V and 7 bases at J; junction bases unmatched: 14. The germline V gene has CDR1 LNHDA and CDR2 SQIVND (reference sequence). The CDR3 nucleotides are TGTGCCAGTAGTATCTCGGGTCGGGACAGGGGCTCCTCTGGCTACACCTTC. Translation gives CASSISGRDRGSSGYTF.

By share, this clonotype counts as medium-sized (0.01 to 0.1%). The genes are TRBV6-5 and TRBJ1-2; TRBD1 aligns across 7 bases. The CDR3 totals 14 residues. V lost 4 bases to trimming and J lost 7 bases; unmatched junction nucleotides: 9. Germline CDR1 MNHEY, CDR2 SVGAGI. CDR3 nucleotide sequence: TGTGCCAGCAGTTCCCAGGGGGGCGGGGTTGGCTACACCTTC. The encoded protein is CASSSQGGGVGYTF.

This clonotype was detected only a few times. The chain combines TRBV12-5 with TRBJ1-2, with D uncertain. Germline loops: CDR1 LGHNT, CDR2 FRNRAP. The V end lost 0 bases, the J end lost 5 bases, and 4 bases lay between the germline ends. The CDR3 sequence is 12 residues long. The CDR3: CASGLVGYGYTF. The CDR3 DNA is TGTGCTAGTGGTTTGGTGGGTTATGGCTACACCTTC. The complete variable domain, with remaining parts taken from reference TRBV12-5 and TRBJ1-2, reads DARVTQTPRHKVTEMGQEVTMRCQPILGHNTVFWYRQTMMQGLELLAYFRNRAPLDDSGMPKDRFSAEMPDATLATLKIQPSEPRDSAVYFCASGLVGYGYTFGSGTRLTVV.

This clonotype came up many times. The chain has TRBV12-3 or TRBV12-4 and TRBJ2-5; 9 nucleotides align to TRBD1. The CDR3 extends over 15 amino acids. The V gene end was trimmed by 6 bases and the J gene end by 2 bases; junction bases not matched to a gene: 7. CDR3 residues: CASREGQGIQETQYF. CDR3 in DNA: TGTGCCAGCAGGGAAGGACAGGGGATACAAGAGACCCAGTACTTC.

This clonotype was seen many times. The rearrangement uses TRBV29-1 and TRBJ2-7, with D tentatively TRBD2 (6 bases). The V and J ends lost 0 bases and 7 bases respectively, with 10 bases between them. Germline CDR1 is SQVTM and CDR2 is ANQGSEA. This CDR3 region has 12 residues. This chain's CDR3 is CSVEDRRDEQYF. The CDR3 DNA is TGCAGCGTTGAAGATCGGCGGGATGAGCAGTACTTC.

In this sample, this clonotype turned up many times. The chain carries TRBV2 and TRBJ2-7; the D gene is possibly TRBD2 (5 bases). Trimming removed 3 bases from V and 2 bases from J, with 11 bases in between. The CDR3 is 14 residues long. CDR1 and CDR2 (germline): SNHLY, FYNNEI. The CDR3 spells CASSDEVGAYEQYF. The DNA for the CDR3 is TGTGCCAGCAGTGATGAGGTCGGGGCCTACGAGCAGTACTTC. Together with reference TRBV2 and TRBJ2-7, the CDR3 gives the full variable domain: EPEVTQTPSHQVTQMGQEVILRCVPISNHLYFYWYRQILGQKVEFLVSFYNNEISEKSEIFDDQFSVERPDGSNFTLKIRSTKLEDSAMYFCASSDEVGAYEQYFGPGTRLTVT.

Within the sample, this clonotype is large. The chain has TRBV6-5 and TRBJ2-1, with 7 bases that match TRBD1. This CDR3 is built from 17 residues. Germline V gene data show CDR1 as MNHEY and CDR2 as SVGAGI. The junction had 14 bases not matched to a gene; V was cut back by 5 bases and J by 4 bases. CDR3 loop: CASSPQKGQIMYNEQFF. DNA of the CDR3: TGTGCCAGCAGTCCACAAAAGGGACAGATTATGTACAATGAGCAGTTCTTC.